Listed below are T cell receptor beta chains from one sample, sequenced in a study of blood T cell repertoires in COVID-19. Using immunoSEQ multiplex PCR, the repertoire was profiled, and TCRdb retains in-frame clones only, with some absent. The top ten clones hold about 27% of a sample with roughly 40,000 clones, 75% to 85% of them seen once. Sequenced input: peripheral blood. The source of these receptors is a man older than 75 with acute or convalescent COVID-19. The CDR3 runs from the conserved cysteine through the conserved F or W. Fields, in order: clone size, V gene, D gene, J gene, CDR3 protein, CDR3 DNA. A D gene is named only where the DNA matches it firmly. The size field is filled for only some rows; it gives once, few, many or a size class.

abundance: .
v_gene: TRBV6-5
d_gene: TRBD1
j_gene: TRBJ1-2
CDR3aa: CASSYGGQPYGYTF
CDR3nt: TGTGCCAGCAGTTACGGGGGACAGCCCTATGGCTACACCTTC

abundance: .
v_gene: TRBV5-6
d_gene: TRBD1
j_gene: TRBJ2-5
CDR3aa: CASSSGQGGETQYF
CDR3nt: TGTGCCAGCAGCTCTGGACAGGGCGGGGAGACCCAGTACTTC

abundance: once
v_gene: TRBV24-1
d_gene: TRBD1
j_gene: TRBJ2-4
CDR3aa: CATSDPGQLSGQYF
CDR3nt: TGTGCCACCAGTGACCCGGGACAGTTAAGTGGTCAGTACTTC

abundance: .
v_gene: TRBV19
d_gene: .
j_gene: TRBJ1-2
CDR3aa: CATSRYGYTF
CDR3nt: TGTGCCACCTCTCGGTATGGCTACACCTTC

abundance: few
v_gene: TRBV29-1
d_gene: TRBD1
j_gene: TRBJ1-2
CDR3aa: CSVEEVTGGRYGYTF
CDR3nt: TGCAGCGTTGAAGAAGTGACAGGGGGGCGATACGGCTACACCTTC

abundance: .
v_gene: TRBV6-1
d_gene: .
j_gene: TRBJ1-2
CDR3aa: CASSEAPAGRVYGYTF
CDR3nt: TGTGCCAGCAGTGAAGCGCCCGCAGGCAGGGTATACGGCTACACCTTC

abundance: .
v_gene: TRBV27
d_gene: .
j_gene: TRBJ2-3
CDR3aa: CASSSKPTDTQYF
CDR3nt: TGTGCCAGCAGTTCCAAGCCCACAGATACGCAGTATTTT

abundance: .
v_gene: TRBV6-5
d_gene: .
j_gene: TRBJ1-1
CDR3aa: CASRNAAEAFF
CDR3nt: TGTGCCAGCAGGAACGCAGCTGAAGCTTTCTTT

abundance: .
v_gene: TRBV10-3
d_gene: TRBD1
j_gene: TRBJ1-1
CDR3aa: CAISDPGTEDSEAFF
CDR3nt: TGTGCCATCAGTGACCCCGGGACAGAAGATTCTGAAGCTTTCTTT

abundance: .
v_gene: TRBV6-5
d_gene: .
j_gene: TRBJ1-1
CDR3aa: CASSYSKGSTEAFF
CDR3nt: TGTGCCAGCAGTTACTCGAAGGGGTCGACTGAAGCTTTCTTT

abundance: few
v_gene: TRBV7-9
d_gene: TRBD2
j_gene: TRBJ2-7
CDR3aa: CALASGRSYEQYF
CDR3nt: TGTGCCCTGGCCAGCGGGAGATCCTACGAGCAGTACTTC

abundance: .
v_gene: TRBV19
d_gene: .
j_gene: TRBJ1-2
CDR3aa: CASSIPEGRWYGYTF
CDR3nt: TGTGCCAGTAGTATTCCAGAGGGAAGGTGGTATGGCTACACCTTC

abundance: .
v_gene: TRBV6-4
d_gene: .
j_gene: TRBJ2-2
CDR3aa: CASRGQSNTGELFF
CDR3nt: TGTGCCAGCCGAGGACAGTCGAACACCGGGGAGCTGTTTTTT

abundance: .
v_gene: TRBV11-2
d_gene: .
j_gene: TRBJ1-1
CDR3aa: CASSYLGRDTEAFF
CDR3nt: TGTGCCAGCAGCTACCTCGGGCGGGACACTGAAGCTTTCTTT

abundance: .
v_gene: TRBV21-1
d_gene: .
j_gene: TRBJ2-5
CDR3aa: CASSKVGTGETQYF
CDR3nt: TGTGCCAGCAGCAAAGTTGGGACAGGGGAGACCCAGTACTTC

abundance: .
v_gene: TRBV6-5
d_gene: TRBD1
j_gene: TRBJ2-3
CDR3aa: CASRDRGRSDTQYF
CDR3nt: TGTGCCAGCAGGGACAGGGGGCGCTCAGATACGCAGTATTTT

abundance: few
v_gene: TRBV29-1
d_gene: TRBD1
j_gene: TRBJ2-1
CDR3aa: CSGLGQSSYNEQFF
CDR3nt: TGCAGCGGCTTGGGACAGAGCTCCTACAATGAGCAGTTCTTC

abundance: once
v_gene: TRBV5-4
d_gene: TRBD2
j_gene: TRBJ2-3
CDR3aa: CASSSSGGASTDTQYF
CDR3nt: TGTGCCAGCAGCTCTAGCGGGGGGGCTAGCACAGATACGCAGTATTTT

abundance: few
v_gene: TRBV2
d_gene: .
j_gene: TRBJ2-2
CDR3aa: CASSEQGLNTGELFF
CDR3nt: TGTGCCAGCAGTGAACAGGGGCTAAACACCGGGGAGCTGTTTTTT

abundance: few
v_gene: TRBV28
d_gene: .
j_gene: TRBJ1-6
CDR3aa: CASSTGTSNNSPLHF
CDR3nt: TGTGCCAGCAGCACGGGGACATCTAATAATTCACCCCTCCACTTT

abundance: .
v_gene: TRBV9
d_gene: TRBD2
j_gene: TRBJ2-7
CDR3aa: CASSLTSGGPSYEQYF
CDR3nt: TGTGCCAGCAGCCTAACTAGCGGGGGCCCATCCTACGAGCAGTACTTC

abundance: .
v_gene: TRBV24-1
d_gene: .
j_gene: TRBJ2-2
CDR3aa: CATSDFRDTGELFF
CDR3nt: TGTGCCACCAGTGATTTTCGAGACACCGGGGAGCTGTTTTTT

abundance: .
v_gene: TRBV29-1
d_gene: TRBD1
j_gene: TRBJ2-1
CDR3aa: CSAEGWYRGPREDSYNEQFF
CDR3nt: TGCAGCGCCGAAGGGTGGTACAGGGGGCCGCGGGAAGACTCCTACAATGAGCAGTTCTTC

abundance: .
v_gene: TRBV9
d_gene: .
j_gene: TRBJ2-2
CDR3aa: CASSGGASNTGELFF
CDR3nt: TGTGCCAGCAGCGGTGGGGCTTCTAACACCGGGGAGCTGTTTTTT

abundance: .
v_gene: TRBV21-1
d_gene: .
j_gene: TRBJ1-3
CDR3aa: CASSKERDRGSRGNTIYF
CDR3nt: TGTGCCAGCAGCAAAGAACGGGACAGGGGTTCGCGAGGAAACACCATATATTTT